Sequencing of this T cell receptor (beta chain) was carried out in a study of OX40 agonist ivuxolimab in advanced cancers. At the level of the study: Patients were dosed intravenously with ivuxolimab at 0.01 to 10 mg/kg every 2 weeks. Earlier anti-PD-1, anti-PD-L1 or anti-CTLA-4 therapy was permitted; less than 50% had received some. Study-level results: Antigen specificity remained undetermined for the expanded peripheral T cells.

The repertoire was sequenced with immunoSEQ multiplex PCR; TCRdb's copy has only in-frame clones and lacks some. The table lists around 78,000 clones, about 85% of them singletons. The V segment lost 1 base and the J segment 7 bases; nucleotides outside the gene matches: 7. From germline, CDR1 is SGHTA and CDR2 FQGNSA. The CDR3 is 15 amino acids. Regarding this clone: Its antigen remains unidentified.

This receptor was obtained from an adult with an advanced solid tumor such as melanoma, head and neck, liver or kidney cancer. The sample here was CD4+ or CD8+ T cells sorted from blood, taken in a trial of the OX40 agonist ivuxolimab. The chain is built from TRBV7-2 and TRBJ1-2; 9 nucleotides agree with TRBD1. This CDR3 reads CASSLVWGQGTGYTF. Written as DNA, the CDR3 is TGTGCCAGCAGCTTAGTATGGGGACAGGGTACTGGCTACACCTTC.